This T cell receptor (beta chain) came from a study of cytomegalovirus exposure and HLA in healthy donors. Libraries were prepared by immunoSEQ multiplex PCR; TCRdb keeps only in-frame clonotypes and omits some of them. The table includes about 200,000 clones, around 86% detected once. Notes on this clone: Its target is not known.

V lost 2 bases and J lost 2; bases outside the gene matches: 5. Looked up from germline, CDR1 is SEHNR and CDR2 is FQNEAQ (reference sequence). This CDR3 region has 16 residues. Findings and caveats of the study: As was reported, the classifier diagnosed cytomegalovirus status with high specificity and sensitivity.

The material sequenced was PBMCs. V gene TRBV7-9 combines with J gene TRBJ2-1; 8 positions match TRBD2. This sequence was found in a woman aged 18-29 years in good health and CMV-seropositive. The CDR3, as DNA: TGTGCCAGCAGCTTACTCGGGACTAGGACCTACAATGAGCAGTTCTTC. Protein: CASSLLGTRTYNEQFF.